These 10 T cell receptor beta chains were all obtained from the same sample, sequenced in a study of post-analysis software for immune sequencing data. General study results and limits: Controls had lower frequencies than patients of four or five TRBV segments, which included TRBV5-6, TRBV5-1 and TRBV20-1.

What these receptors recognize is not known. Prepared libraries of TCR beta cDNA carried unique molecular identifiers. TCRdb processed the PCR reads anew with MiXCR; each CDR3 protein has one entry. The data contain hundreds of thousands of distinct CDR3 sequences, approximately 59% of them seen just once; the ten biggest clones take up around 11%. Sequences were obtained from blood. Source of these receptors: a girl under 10 years old with multiple sclerosis.

The chain recombines TRBV5-1 with TRBJ1-2; D gene uncertain. This CDR3 contains 16 residues. The ends were cut back, 4 bases at V and 3 bases at J, with 19 bases in the middle. Germline CDR1 and CDR2: SGHRS and YFSETQ. CDR3 DNA sequence: TGCGCCAGCAGCCACTCATCGTTACGGAATGACTATGGCTACACCTTC. Amino acid sequence: CASSHSSLRNDYGYTF.

This chain's CDR3 is CASSFGTTEAFF. In nucleotides, the CDR3 is TGTGCCAGCAGCTTTGGGACCACGGAAGCTTTCTTT. The rearrangement uses TRBV13 and TRBJ1-1; D might be TRBD1 (5 bases). The germline V gene has CDR1 PRHDT and CDR2 FYEKMQ (reference sequence). The V end lost 3 bases, the J end lost 8 bases, and 10 bases lay between the germline ends. This CDR3 comprises 12 residues.

As for this clonotype: The junction does not match germline at one end; this may be a read error. The V and J genes are TRBV20-1 and TRBJ2-7, with 7 bases identical to TRBD2. The CDR3 consists of 14 residues. CDR1 and CDR2 from the germline V gene are DFQATT and SNEGSKA (reference sequence). The CDR3 reads CSARMGGKVYERYF. The CDR3 region has the DNA TGCAGTGCTAGGATGGGAGGGAAGGTCTACGAGCGGTACTTC.

This chain uses TRBV29-1 with TRBJ1-1; 7 bases match TRBD1. Germline V gives CDR1 SQVTM, CDR2 ANQGSEA. V lost 0 bases, J lost 2 bases, and 12 bases stayed unmatched. This CDR3 spans 17 amino acids. DNA for the CDR3: TGCAGCGTTGAAGATGGCAGGGGGACCCTGGTCAACACTGAAGCTTTCTTT. Translating it yields CSVEDGRGTLVNTEAFF. Supplemented by reference TRBV29-1 and TRBJ1-1, the full variable domain reads SAVISQKPSRDICQRGTSLTIQCQVDSQVTMMFWYRQQPGQSLTLIATANQGSEATYESGFVIDKFPISRPNLTFSTLTVSNMSPEDSSIYLCSVEDGRGTLVNTEAFFGQGTRLTVV.

This clonotype was counted a few times. This chain connects TRBV10-3 to TRBJ2-7, with a tentative D call TRBD2 (5 bases). This CDR3 region has 15 residues. Trimming pared 2 bases from V and 0 bases from J, leaving 11 bases between. Germline CDR1 ENHRY, CDR2 SYGVKD. The DNA of the CDR3 is TGTGCCATCAGTGAGACTAGTGATGCCTCCTACGAGCAGTACTTC. Translation gives CAISETSDASYEQYF.

This chain links TRBV29-1 with TRBJ1-2, with 10 nucleotides matching TRBD1. The CDR3 runs to 14 residues. V dropped 6 bases and J dropped 1; count of bases not matched to a gene: 5. Germline V gene lookup returns CDR1 SQVTM and CDR2 ANQGSEA. The CDR3, as DNA: TGCAGCGTCCTCGGGACAGGGGATAACTATGGCTACACCTTC. This translates into CSVLGTGDNYGYTF.

The CDR3 loop reads CSAANDNYELYF. CDR3 coding DNA: TGCAGTGCTGCAAATGATAACTACGAGCTGTACTTC. The chain carries TRBV20-1 and TRBJ2-4; D call uncertain. The V gene's germline CDR1 is DFQATT and CDR2 SNEGSKA (reference sequence). Trimming took 5 bases from V and 15 from J, leaving 20 bases between them. The CDR3 has 12 amino acids.

The chain is built from TRBV5-1 and TRBJ2-6, with D perhaps TRBD2 (6 bases). The V end lost 0 bases, the J end lost 0 bases, and 13 bases lay between the germline ends. The germline CDR1 and CDR2 sequences are SGHRS and YFSETQ. The CDR3 has 18 amino acids. The CDR3 nucleotides read TGCGCCAGCAGCTTGGTAGGAGGGTACGGCTCTGGGGCCAACGTCCTGACTTTC. Protein sequence: CASSLVGGYGSGANVLTF.

The rearrangement links TRBV7-9 to TRBJ2-5, with 7 nucleotides matching TRBD1. V dropped 5 bases and J dropped 0; count of bases not matched to a gene: 3. The CDR3 is made up of 14 amino acids. Looked up from germline, CDR1 is SEHNR and CDR2 is FQNEAQ (reference sequence). The CDR3 here is CASSHRGNQETQYF. In DNA form, the CDR3 reads TGTGCCAGCAGCCACAGGGGCAACCAAGAGACCCAGTACTTC.

This clonotype came up a few times. V and J are TRBV14 and TRBJ2-6; D might be TRBD1 or TRBD2, each matching 6 bases. The V end was cut by 1 base, the J end by 4 bases, with 11 bases between. Germline V lookup: CDR1 SGHDN, CDR2 FVKESK. CDR3 size: 16 residues. The CDR3 DNA reads as TGTGCCAGCAGCCAAGTATGGGGGGCAGGGGCCAACGTCCTGACTTTC. It is translated as CASSQVWGAGANVLTF.